A selection of T cell receptor beta chains follows, all from one sample in a study of T cell responses to AZD1222 COVID-19 vaccine. Generated by immunoSEQ multiplex PCR, the TCRdb table keeps only in-frame clones and is missing some. This sample yields roughly 100,000 clones, of which about 81% are seen a single time; approximately 14% belongs to the top ten. The sample was peripheral blood, taken 28 days after the second AZD1222 dose. Source of these receptors: an adult who received the AZD1222 COVID-19 vaccine. Each CDR3 is given with its conserved first and last residue. D genes are given only for firm matches. Clone size is shown for a subset of rows, as once, few, many or a class of expanded clone.

-	TRBV7-6	-	TRBJ2-1	TGTGCCAGCACCACTAGCAGAAGCTCCTACAATGAGCAGTTCTTC	CASTTSRSSYNEQFF
-	TRBV20-1	-	TRBJ1-4	TGCAGTGCTTCCCGCCTTACCTGGCTGTTTTTT	CSASRLTWLFF
-	TRBV5-1	once	TRBJ1-2	TGCGCCAGCAGCCAGGGTTCGGAGGGCTACACCTTC	CASSQGSEGYTF
-	TRBV6-5	-	TRBJ1-1	TGTGCCAGCAGTTACGTACTGGGGCGGGGGGACACTGAAGCTTTCTTT	CASSYVLGRGDTEAFF
TRBD1	TRBV9	-	TRBJ1-2	TGTGCCAGCAGCGTTGGACAGGGCCAAAACTATGGCTACACCTTC	CASSVGQGQNYGYTF
-	TRBV9	-	TRBJ1-2	TGTGCCAGCAGCAAAGGGGTTGGATCTAACTATGGCTACACCTTC	CASSKGVGSNYGYTF
TRBD1	TRBV2	-	TRBJ1-2	TGTGCCAGCATCGGGACAGCCTCTGGCTACACCTTC	CASIGTASGYTF
TRBD1	TRBV9	-	TRBJ1-5	TGTGCCAGCAGCACGGGGGACAGGGGGTGGAATCAGCCCCAGCATTTT	CASSTGDRGWNQPQHF
-	TRBV5-1	few	TRBJ1-1	TGCGCCAGCAGCATTAAACAGGGTCTGAACACTGAAGCTTTCTTT	CASSIKQGLNTEAFF
TRBD2	TRBV11-2	-	TRBJ2-2	TGTGCCAGCAGCGTCACCCTAGCGGGGGCCGGGGAGCTGTTTTTT	CASSVTLAGAGELFF
-	TRBV15	-	TRBJ1-5	TGTGCCACCAGCAGAGGCCTTGGGGGGGCGGATCAGCCCCAGCATTTT	CATSRGLGGADQPQHF
-	TRBV18	-	TRBJ2-1	TGTGCCAGCTCACAACTGGGCCACCAACGGGGTGAGCAGTTCTTC	CASSQLGHQRGEQFF
TRBD1	TRBV5-5	-	TRBJ1-1	TGTGCCAGCAGCATAGACAGGGGTGAAGCTTTCTTT	CASSIDRGEAFF
-	TRBV11-2	-	TRBJ1-2	TGTGCCAGCAGCTTGGCCCCCTGGGGCGGAGGCTACACCTTC	CASSLAPWGGGYTF
-	TRBV27	once	TRBJ1-4	TGTGCCAGCAAACGGCGCACGGCAACTAATGAAAAACTGTTTTTT	CASKRRTATNEKLFF
-	TRBV3-1/TRBV3-2	few	TRBJ2-7	TGTGCCAGCAGCGACCGTTCACTTTACGAGCAGTACTTC	CASSDRSLYEQYF
TRBD1	TRBV6-4	-	TRBJ2-1	TGTGCCAGCAGTGACTGGGGACAGGGGCGTCAGAATGAGCAGTTCTTC	CASSDWGQGRQNEQFF
-	TRBV19	-	TRBJ2-7	TGTGCCAGTAGTATGGGGGCAGCCTACGAGCAGTACTTC	CASSMGAAYEQYF
TRBD1	TRBV4-1	few	TRBJ1-1	TGCGCCAGCAGCCCTCCGGGCAGGGGGGAGGCTGAAGCTTTCTTT	CASSPPGRGEAEAFF
-	TRBV4-2	few	TRBJ2-7	TGTGCCAGCAGCCTCGGGGATACCTACGAGCAGTACTTC	CASSLGDTYEQYF
TRBD1	TRBV6-6	-	TRBJ1-5	TGTGCCACCAAAGGACAGGGCAGGGTGAATCAGCCCCAGCATTTT	CATKGQGRVNQPQHF
TRBD1	TRBV12-3/TRBV12-4	-	TRBJ1-1	TGTGCCAGCAGCCGACAGGGGAATGAAGCTTTCTTT	CASSRQGNEAFF
-	TRBV18	few	TRBJ2-7	TGTGCCAGCTCACCAGAGACCCTTTCCTACGAGCAGTACTTC	CASSPETLSYEQYF
-	TRBV24-1	-	TRBJ1-4	TGTGCCACCAGTGATGTCCGGGGGGCTAATGAAAAACTGTTTTTT	CATSDVRGANEKLFF
-	TRBV24-1	few	TRBJ2-2	TGTGCCACCAGTGACCCCGGGCCGAACACCGGGGAGCTGTTTTTT	CATSDPGPNTGELFF
-	TRBV5-6	-	TRBJ1-4	TGTGCCAGCAGTCTGCCGGTCAGAGGTGAAAAACTGTTTTTT	CASSLPVRGEKLFF
-	TRBV5-4	-	TRBJ1-1	TGTGCCAGCACCTCGCCGTCGGGTAAGAACACTGAAGCTTTCTTT	CASTSPSGKNTEAFF
TRBD2	TRBV7-2	-	TRBJ2-1	TGTGCCAGCAGCTCCGGGACTAGTTCCTACAATGAGCAGTTCTTC	CASSSGTSSYNEQFF
-	TRBV4-3	-	TRBJ2-1	TGCGCCAGCAGCCAAGATTGGGTTAATGAGCAGTTCTTC	CASSQDWVNEQFF
-	TRBV7-9	-	TRBJ2-3	TGTGCCAGCAGCTTTCTCATAGGGGGAGAAACAGATACGCAGTATTTT	CASSFLIGGETDTQYF
-	TRBV18	-	TRBJ1-2	TGTGCCAGCTCACCATGGGACACCCCCGCCTATGGCTACACCTTC	CASSPWDTPAYGYTF
-	TRBV6-5	-	TRBJ2-7	TGTGCCAGCACGGAACCTGGGGTCAACGAGCAGTACTTC	CASTEPGVNEQYF
TRBD2	TRBV4-1	-	TRBJ2-5	TGCGCCAGCAGCGTCCCCCGACTAGCGGGGGCGGGGGAGACCCAGTACTTC	CASSVPRLAGAGETQYF
TRBD2	TRBV5-1	-	TRBJ2-1	TGCGCCAGCAGCGAGCAAAACTTAGCGGGAGGCGATCAGTTCTTC	CASSEQNLAGGDQFF
-	TRBV10-3	-	TRBJ2-1	TGTGCCATCAGAGAGGCCAGCAGCTCCTACAATGAGCAGTTCTTC	CAIREASSSYNEQFF
-	TRBV5-6	-	TRBJ1-2	TGTGCCAGCAGCTTGGAGGGCCGGAAAACTAACTATGGCTACACCTTC	CASSLEGRKTNYGYTF
-	TRBV6-1	-	TRBJ1-1	TGTGCCAGCAGTGCCGCCTTAGCGGTGACAGCACTGAGGGAAGCTTTCTTT	CASSAALAVTALREAFF
TRBD2	TRBV11-2	once	TRBJ2-1	TGTGCCAGCAGCTTACCGCTAGCGGTGGGGAATGAGCAGTTCTTC	CASSLPLAVGNEQFF
TRBD2	TRBV5-4	-	TRBJ2-1	TGTGCCAGCACCATGTTTGCGGGAGGGAACAATGAGCAGTTCTTC	CASTMFAGGNNEQFF
-	TRBV13	-	TRBJ2-4	TGTGCCAGCAGCCTGGCAGGGCGAAAAAACATTCAGTACTTC	CASSLAGRKNIQYF
-	TRBV18	-	TRBJ1-2	TGTGCCAGCTCACCAGCTCTGGGGCCGAACTATGGCTACACCTTC	CASSPALGPNYGYTF
-	TRBV15	-	TRBJ2-7	TGTGCCACCAGCAGAGATGGGGGACCCTCCTACGAGCAGTACTTC	CATSRDGGPSYEQYF
-	TRBV11-1	-	TRBJ2-7	TGTGCCAGCAGCTTTGGGGGGTCATACGAGCAGTACTTC	CASSFGGSYEQYF
TRBD1	TRBV28	-	TRBJ2-7	TGTGCCAGCAGTTCCGGGACAGGAGCATCCTACGAGCAGTACTTC	CASSSGTGASYEQYF
-	TRBV30	-	TRBJ1-5	TGTGCCTGGGACAGCAGTTATCAGCCCCAGCATTTT	CAWDSSYQPQHF
-	TRBV2	-	TRBJ2-2	TGTGCCAGCAGGGAAGAACGATATCCGTCCGGGGAGCTGTTTTTT	CASREERYPSGELFF
-	TRBV7-2	-	TRBJ2-1	TGTGCCAGCAGCGAAGGGTGGGGATCGTACAATGAGCAGTTCTTC	CASSEGWGSYNEQFF
-	TRBV11-3	-	TRBJ2-2	TGTGCCAGCAGCGCTGGGCTCTGGGAGCTGTTTTTT	CASSAGLWELFF
-	TRBV5-6	-	TRBJ1-6	TGTGCCAGCAGCTTGCATGGGGGGTATAATTCACCCCTCCACTTT	CASSLHGGYNSPLHF
TRBD1	TRBV7-2	-	TRBJ1-1	TGTGCCAGCAGCTTACTGACAGGGGGTGGTTACACTGAAGCTTTCTTT	CASSLLTGGGYTEAFF
TRBD1	TRBV5-4	-	TRBJ2-7	TGTGCCAGCAGCACTCTACAGGGGTCCTACGAGCAGTACTTC	CASSTLQGSYEQYF
-	TRBV30	-	TRBJ1-2	TGTGCCTGGAGTCACGGCAGGAGCTATGGCTACACCTTC	CAWSHGRSYGYTF
-	TRBV10-3	-	TRBJ2-5	TGTGCCATCAGCCAGGGAGAGACCCAGTACTTC	CAISQGETQYF
-	TRBV5-1	-	TRBJ1-2	TGCGCCAGCAGCCTTTACCCGGCGGGGAATGGCTACACCTTC	CASSLYPAGNGYTF